These 3 T cell receptor beta chains came from one sample sequenced in a study of human T cells and chemical hapten exposure. Time point defined: patch test 2, 6 weeks after DPC sensitization. Described treatment: therapeutic diphenylcyclopropenone sensitization with weekly scalp DPC. MiXCR was run by TCRdb on the RACE reads, yielding one entry per CDR3 protein. The table has tens of thousands of distinct CDR3 sequences, around a tenth seen once. The sequenced sample was whole blood, obtained in connection with sensitization to the hapten diphenylcyclopropenone (DPC). Receptors were obtained from a man between 25 and 39 years old with alopecia areata. Some clones in this sample may be carry-over from other donors' samples.

This clonotype turned up a few times. The V and J genes are TRBV30 and TRBJ2-2; 11 bases are shared with TRBD2. V was pared by 3 bases and J by 2 bases, with 5 bases of the junction left unmatched. Germline V gene lookup returns CDR1 GTSNPN and CDR2 SVGIG (reference sequence). The CDR3 consists of 16 residues. Here the CDR3 reads CAWSVGLAENTGELFF. The CDR3 coding sequence is TGTGCCTGGAGCGTGGGACTAGCGGAAAACACCGGGGAGCTGTTTTTT.

This clonotype appeared a few times. This chain connects TRBV19 to TRBJ1-2; a possible D gene is TRBD1 (6 bases). Germline loops: CDR1 LNHDA, CDR2 SQIVND (reference sequence). Trimming cost V 7 bases and J 1 base, with 13 bases left between them. The CDR3 is made up of 14 amino acids. The CDR3 loop is CASTRQVFNYGYTF. The DNA for the CDR3 is TGTGCCAGTACCCGACAGGTTTTTAACTATGGCTACACCTTC.

This clonotype was seen repeatedly, ten times or more. This chain uses TRBV14 with TRBJ2-4; 9 nucleotides line up with TRBD1. V lost 4 bases and J lost 7; bases outside the gene matches: 8. CDR1 and CDR2 from the germline V gene are SGHDN and FVKESK. This CDR3 contains 15 residues. The CDR3 nucleotides are TGTGCCAGCAGCCCAGAGACAGGGGGTTCGAACATTCAGTACTTC. Its translation: CASSPETGGSNIQYF.